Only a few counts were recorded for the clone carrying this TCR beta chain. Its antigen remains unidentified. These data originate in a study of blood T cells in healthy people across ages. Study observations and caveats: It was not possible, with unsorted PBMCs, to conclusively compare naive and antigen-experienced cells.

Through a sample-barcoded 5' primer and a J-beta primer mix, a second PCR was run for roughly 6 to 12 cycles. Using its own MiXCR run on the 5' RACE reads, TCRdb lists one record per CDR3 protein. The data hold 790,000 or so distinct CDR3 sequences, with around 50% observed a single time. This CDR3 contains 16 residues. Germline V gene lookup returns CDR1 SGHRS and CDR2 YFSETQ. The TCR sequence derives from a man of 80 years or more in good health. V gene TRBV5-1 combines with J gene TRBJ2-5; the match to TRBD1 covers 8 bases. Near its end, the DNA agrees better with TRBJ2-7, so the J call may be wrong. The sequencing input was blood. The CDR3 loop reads CASSLAPRTGSNEQYF. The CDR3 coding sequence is TGCGCCAGCAGCTTGGCCCCTAGGACAGGGTCCAACGAGCAGTACTTC.